This T cell receptor beta chain was captured in a study of blood T cell repertoires in COVID-19 (TCRdb year 2020). At the level of the whole study: The collaborator samples originated in the United States, Italy and Spain and spanned the acute and convalescent phases of COVID-19. Where available, HLA class I and class II types were taken from metadata supplied by the sample provider and were not determined by assay-based typing. Samples came from the ongoing ImmuneRACE study (first 160 participants) plus 1,254 subjects from 6 global collaborators. The sample metadata nearly always contained a de-identified subject ID, COVID-19 status, age in years and sex. The prospective study material was composed of cDNA or gDNA derived from T cells, B-cell-depleted T cells, or PBMCs. A freely available public database, intended as a resource for researchers studying the immune response to SARS-CoV-2, is where the repertoires were released. Deeply sampled blood TCRbeta repertoires from subjects exposed to, actively infected with, or recovered from COVID-19 were included in the dataset. Broad study findings and their caveats: The quantity of clinical and demographic metadata differed by source and by participant and was supplied without curation.

From the germline V gene (reference sequence), CDR1 is MNHEY and CDR2 is SMNVEV. V is pruned by 3 bases and J by 5 bases, leaving 4 bases of the junction without a gene match. The CDR3, from cysteine to phenylalanine, totals 15 residues. The only DNA kept is the CDR3, 45 bases in frame from the first base. At one collaborating source in Seattle, patients were enrolled during active infection and were followed longitudinally through the course of disease. The collaborating institutions used their own protocols to collect whole blood in K2EDTA tubes. Collaborator samples were shipped for TCRbeta analysis as frozen whole blood, isolated PBMCs, or DNA extracted from either sample type. Comments on this clone: Which antigen it targets is not known. No base qualities exist here, and no much larger clone lies one base off it.

The immunoSEQ Assay, a bias-controlled multiplex PCR, was used to amplify TCRbeta CDR3 regions from genomic DNA. As for how the authors treated the data: Within the assay, amplification of reference gene primers was used to estimate how many nucleated cells each sample contained. Sequence reads were collapsed and filtered to measure the absolute abundance of every unique TCRbeta CDR3 rearrangement. Productive Simpson clonality was computed per sample as the square root of Simpson's diversity index over productive rearrangements. Drawn from immuneACCESS, this table holds only the in-frame rearrangements with V and J called that TCRdb kept. Clones are partly lost; checked studies trace under half to an unresolved V gene and leave the rest unexplained. D and trimming come from the DNA, and the V and J calls and clone size come from that table. Present in this sample are 350,000 or so clones, 89% of which were seen just once. Jointly, the top ten make up around 4% of the sample.

The clonotype originates from a woman aged 55-75 years with COVID-19, enrolled during active disease. The chain is assembled from TRBV27 and TRBJ2-2, with 9 bases aligning to TRBD1. The sample consisted of peripheral blood. The nucleotides are TGTGCCAGCAGTTTCAGGACAGGGGTGACCGGGGAGCTGTTTTTT. The resulting protein is CASSFRTGVTGELFF.